The clone carrying this T cell receptor beta chain was found many times. Its antigen is as yet unknown. Quantitative 5'-RACE with molecular barcodes generated TCR beta libraries. TCRdb re-analysed the 5' RACE reads in MiXCR, keeping a single row per CDR3 protein. Of 9,700 or so distinct CDR3 sequences listed, 5% to 6.5% are singletons. The record originates from a study of CD8 T cells in ankylosing spondylitis. Study observations and caveats: A TCR beta motif made of 7 to 9 highly homologous variants seemed typical of ankylosing spondylitis blood.

Sequencing was done on a sample of blood, either unsorted or a sorted T cell fraction (not recorded which). The clonotype originates from a female donor with ankylosing spondylitis or in good health (not recorded which).

The CDR3 reads CASSPGGGGPYEQYF. As DNA, the CDR3 is TGTGCCAGCAGCCCCGGCGGGGGGGGCCCCTACGAGCAGTACTTC. The chain is built from TRBV9 and TRBJ2-7; 9 bases agree with TRBD2. V lost 4 bases to trimming and J lost 2 bases; unmatched junction nucleotides: 7. The CDR3 length is 15 residues. In germline, CDR1 is SGDLS, CDR2 YYNGEE.